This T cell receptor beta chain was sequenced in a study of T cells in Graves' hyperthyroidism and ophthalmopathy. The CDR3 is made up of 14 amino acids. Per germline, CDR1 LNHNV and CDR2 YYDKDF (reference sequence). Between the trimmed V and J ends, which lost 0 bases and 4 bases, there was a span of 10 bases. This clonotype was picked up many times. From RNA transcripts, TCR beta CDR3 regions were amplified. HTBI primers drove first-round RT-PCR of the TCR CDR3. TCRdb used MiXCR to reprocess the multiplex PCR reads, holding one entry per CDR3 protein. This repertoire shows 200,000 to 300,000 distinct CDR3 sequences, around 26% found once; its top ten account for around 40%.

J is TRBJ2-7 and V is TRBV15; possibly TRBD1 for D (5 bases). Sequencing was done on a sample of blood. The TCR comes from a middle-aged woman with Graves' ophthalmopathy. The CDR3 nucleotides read TGTGCCACCAGCAGAGATAGGGGTAAATACGAGCAGTACTTC. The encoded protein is CATSRDRGKYEQYF.